Presented here are 5 T cell receptor beta chains from one specimen sequenced in a study of cytomegalovirus exposure and HLA in healthy donors. TCRdb's table, derived via immunoSEQ multiplex PCR, lists solely in-frame clones and lacks some. The sample yields 300,000 to 350,000 clones, around 90% seen once. Input material: PBMCs. The receptors were gathered from a man between 25 and 39 years old in good health and CMV-seronegative.

This clone appeared a few times. The chain couples TRBV15 to TRBJ1-5, with D uncertain. Germline V lookup: CDR1 LNHNV, CDR2 YYDKDF (reference sequence). V was cut by 3 bases and J by 0 bases, with 6 bases left in between. This CDR3 region has 14 residues. CDR3: CATSRDFSNQPQHF. The DNA for the CDR3 is TGTGCCACCAGCAGGGACTTTAGCAATCAGCCCCAGCATTTT. Full variable domain (remainder filled in from reference TRBV15 and TRBJ1-5): DAMVIQNPRYQVTQFGKPVTLSCSQTLNHNVMYWYQQKSSQAPKLLFHYYDKDFNNEADTPDNFQSRRPNTSFCFLDIRSPGLGDTAMYLCATSRDFSNQPQHFGDGTRLSIL.

The rearrangement uses TRBV18 and TRBJ1-1; D might be TRBD1 (5 bases). CDR1 is KGHSH, CDR2 LQKENI, per germline. The V end lost 5 bases, the J end lost 2 bases, and 9 bases lay between the germline ends. CDR3 length equals 13 residues. The CDR3 loop reads CASSTDINTEAFF. The CDR3 region has the DNA TGTGCCAGCTCAACGGACATAAACACTGAAGCTTTCTTT.

The chain couples TRBV30 to TRBJ1-5, with 9 bases that match TRBD1. The germline CDR1 and CDR2 sequences are GTSNPN and SVGIG (reference sequence). CDR3 size: 18 residues. Trimming cost V 2 bases and J 5 bases; bases outside gene matches: 16. CDR3 nucleotide sequence: TGTGCCTGGAGTACAAAGGACAGGGGTTTCGTGGGAGATCAGCCCCAGCATTTT. Its translation: CAWSTKDRGFVGDQPQHF.

V usage is TRBV5-1 and J usage is TRBJ2-2, with 7 bases matching TRBD1. Germline CDR1 reads SGHRS; CDR2 reads YFSETQ. Unmatched junction bases numbered 14, after V lost 4 bases and J lost 8 bases. The CDR3 covers 16 residues. CDR3 in amino acids: CASSTGQVIVPGELFF. DNA for the CDR3: TGCGCCAGCAGCACTGGACAGGTCATCGTCCCGGGGGAGCTGTTTTTT.

V is TRBV18 and J is TRBJ2-5; no definite D call. This CDR3 comprises 15 residues. The V gene's germline CDR1 is KGHSH and CDR2 LQKENI. Trimming cost V 0 bases and J 5 bases, with 13 bases left between them. CDR3 sequence: CASSPPSIPEETQYF. The CDR3 region has the DNA TGTGCCAGCTCACCACCGAGCATTCCGGAGGAGACCCAGTACTTC. The variable domain in full, with the rest retrieved from reference TRBV18 and TRBJ2-5, is NAGVMQNPRHLVRRRGQEARLRCSPMKGHSHVYWYRQLPEEGLKFMVYLQKENIIDESGMPKERFSAEFPKEGPSILRIQQVVRGDSAAYFCASSPPSIPEETQYFGPGTRLLVL.